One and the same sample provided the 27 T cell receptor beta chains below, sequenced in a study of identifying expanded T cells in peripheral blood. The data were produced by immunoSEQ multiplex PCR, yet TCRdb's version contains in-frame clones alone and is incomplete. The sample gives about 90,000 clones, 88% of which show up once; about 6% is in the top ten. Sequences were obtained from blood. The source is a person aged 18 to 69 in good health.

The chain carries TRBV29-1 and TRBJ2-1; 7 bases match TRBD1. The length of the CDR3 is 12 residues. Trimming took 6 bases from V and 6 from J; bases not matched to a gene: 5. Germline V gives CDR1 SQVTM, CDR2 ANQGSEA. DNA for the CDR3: TGCAGCGTCACCGCAGGGGGCAATGAGCAGTTCTTC. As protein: CSVTAGGNEQFF.

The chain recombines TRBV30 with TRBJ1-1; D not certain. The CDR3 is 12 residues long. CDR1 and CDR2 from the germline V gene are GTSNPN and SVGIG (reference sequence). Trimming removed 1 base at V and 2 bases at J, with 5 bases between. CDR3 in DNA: TGTGCCTGGAGTGGGGATAACACTGAAGCTTTCTTT. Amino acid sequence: CAWSGDNTEAFF. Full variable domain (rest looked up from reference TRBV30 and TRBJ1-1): SQTIHQWPATLVQPVGSPLSLECTVEGTSNPNLYWYRQAAGRGLQLLFYSVGIGQISSEVPQNLSASRPQDRQFILSSKKLLLSDSGFYLCAWSGDNTEAFFGQGTRLTVV.

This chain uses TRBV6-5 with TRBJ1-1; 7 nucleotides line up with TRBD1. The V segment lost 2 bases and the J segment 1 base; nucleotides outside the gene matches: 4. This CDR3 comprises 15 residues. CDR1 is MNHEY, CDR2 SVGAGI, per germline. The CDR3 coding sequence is TGTGCCAGCAGTTACGCGGACAGGTCGAACACTGAAGCTTTCTTT. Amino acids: CASSYADRSNTEAFF.

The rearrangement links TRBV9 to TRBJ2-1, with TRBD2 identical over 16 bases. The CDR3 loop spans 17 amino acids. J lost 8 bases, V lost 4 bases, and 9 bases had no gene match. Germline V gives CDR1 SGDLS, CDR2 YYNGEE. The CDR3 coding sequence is TGTGCCAGCAGCCCGCCGGGACTAGCGGGAGGGGGTGATGAGCAGTTCTTC. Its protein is CASSPPGLAGGGDEQFF.

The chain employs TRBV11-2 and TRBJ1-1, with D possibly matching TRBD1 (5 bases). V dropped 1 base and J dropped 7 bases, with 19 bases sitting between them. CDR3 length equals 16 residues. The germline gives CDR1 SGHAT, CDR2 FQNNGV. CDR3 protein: CASSLAGVHTALEAFF. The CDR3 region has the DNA TGTGCCAGCAGCTTAGCGGGGGTACATACGGCACTTGAAGCTTTCTTT.

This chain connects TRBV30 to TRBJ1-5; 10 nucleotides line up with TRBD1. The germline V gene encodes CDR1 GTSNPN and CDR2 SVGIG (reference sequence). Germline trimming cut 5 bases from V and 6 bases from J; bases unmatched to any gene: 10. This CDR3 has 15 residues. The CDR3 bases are TGTGCCTGGTCTACCGGACAGGGGGAGATTCAGCCCCAGCATTTT. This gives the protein CAWSTGQGEIQPQHF.

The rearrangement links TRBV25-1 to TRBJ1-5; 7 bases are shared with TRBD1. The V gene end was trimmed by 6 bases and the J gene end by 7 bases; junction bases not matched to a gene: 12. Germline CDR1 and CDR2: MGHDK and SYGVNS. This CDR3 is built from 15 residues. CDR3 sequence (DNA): TGTGCCAGCAGCAAAGGGGGCGGGGGGATCCAGCCCCAGCATTTT. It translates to CASSKGGGGIQPQHF.

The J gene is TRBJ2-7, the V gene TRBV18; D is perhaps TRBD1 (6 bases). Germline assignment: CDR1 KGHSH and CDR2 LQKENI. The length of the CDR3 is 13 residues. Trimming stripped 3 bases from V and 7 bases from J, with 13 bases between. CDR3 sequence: CASSPRDTDEQYF. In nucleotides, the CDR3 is TGTGCCAGCTCACCTCGGGACACGGATGAGCAGTACTTC.

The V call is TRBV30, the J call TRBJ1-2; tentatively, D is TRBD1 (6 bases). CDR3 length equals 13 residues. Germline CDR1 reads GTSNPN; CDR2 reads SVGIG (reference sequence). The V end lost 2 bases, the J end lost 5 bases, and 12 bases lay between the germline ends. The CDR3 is CAWSKGVVYGYTF. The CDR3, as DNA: TGTGCCTGGAGTAAGGGGGTGGTTTATGGCTACACCTTC.

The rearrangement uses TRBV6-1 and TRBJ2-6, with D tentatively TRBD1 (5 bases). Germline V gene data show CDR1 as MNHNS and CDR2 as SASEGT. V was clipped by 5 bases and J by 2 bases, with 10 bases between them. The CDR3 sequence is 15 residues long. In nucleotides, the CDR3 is TGTGCCAGCAGTACCCGACAGCCTGGGGCCAACGTCCTGACTTTC. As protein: CASSTRQPGANVLTF.

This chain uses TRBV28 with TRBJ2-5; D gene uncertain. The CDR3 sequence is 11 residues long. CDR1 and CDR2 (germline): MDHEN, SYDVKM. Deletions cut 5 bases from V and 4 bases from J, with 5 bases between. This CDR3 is CASSPRETQYF. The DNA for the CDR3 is TGTGCCAGCAGTCCGAGAGAGACCCAGTACTTC.

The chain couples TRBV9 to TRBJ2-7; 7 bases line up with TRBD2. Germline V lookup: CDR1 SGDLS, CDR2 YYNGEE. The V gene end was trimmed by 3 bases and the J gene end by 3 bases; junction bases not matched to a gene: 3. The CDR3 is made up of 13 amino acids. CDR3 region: CASSGGTNYEQYF. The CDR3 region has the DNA TGTGCCAGCAGCGGCGGGACTAACTACGAGCAGTACTTC.

CDR3 sequence reads: CASSIRSSGTGVLHF. Here the CDR3 DNA reads TGTGCCAGTAGCATACGATCCTCCGGGACAGGGGTCCTCCACTTT. The rearrangement joins TRBV19 to TRBJ1-6, with 10 bases matching TRBD1. V lost 6 bases to trimming and J lost 15 bases; unmatched junction nucleotides: 14. This CDR3 region has 15 residues. CDR1 is LNHDA and CDR2 is SQIVND in the germline V gene (reference sequence).

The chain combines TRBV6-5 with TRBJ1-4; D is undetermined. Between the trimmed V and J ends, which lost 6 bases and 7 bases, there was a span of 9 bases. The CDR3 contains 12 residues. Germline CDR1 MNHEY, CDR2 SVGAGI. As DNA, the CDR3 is TGTGCCAGCAGCCCCGTGGGTGAAAAACTGTTTTTT. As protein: CASSPVGEKLFF.

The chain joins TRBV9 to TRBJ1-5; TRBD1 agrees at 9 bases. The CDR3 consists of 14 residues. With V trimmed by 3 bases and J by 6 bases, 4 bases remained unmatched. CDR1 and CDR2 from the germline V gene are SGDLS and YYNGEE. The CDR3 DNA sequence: TGTGCCAGCAGCGCGGGACAGGGAGGTCAGCCCCAGCATTTT. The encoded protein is CASSAGQGGQPQHF.

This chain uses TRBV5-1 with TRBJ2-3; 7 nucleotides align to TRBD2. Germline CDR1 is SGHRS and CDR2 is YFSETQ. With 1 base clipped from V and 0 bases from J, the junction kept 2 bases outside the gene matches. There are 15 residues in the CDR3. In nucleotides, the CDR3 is TGCGCCAGCAGCTTGTCTAGCGGTAGCACAGATACGCAGTATTTT. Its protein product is CASSLSSGSTDTQYF.

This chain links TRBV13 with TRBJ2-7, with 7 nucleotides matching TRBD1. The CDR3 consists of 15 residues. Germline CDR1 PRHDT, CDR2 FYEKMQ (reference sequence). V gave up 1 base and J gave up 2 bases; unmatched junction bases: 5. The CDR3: CASSLEPGGTYEQYF. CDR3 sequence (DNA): TGTGCCAGCAGCTTAGAACCAGGGGGAACCTACGAGCAGTACTTC.

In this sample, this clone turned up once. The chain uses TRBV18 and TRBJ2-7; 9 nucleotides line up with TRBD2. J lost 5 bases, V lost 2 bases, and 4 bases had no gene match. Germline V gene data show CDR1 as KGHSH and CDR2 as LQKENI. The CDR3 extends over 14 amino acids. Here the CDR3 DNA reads TGTGCCAGCTCACCAGGGCTAGCGGGAAACGAGCAGTACTTC. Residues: CASSPGLAGNEQYF.

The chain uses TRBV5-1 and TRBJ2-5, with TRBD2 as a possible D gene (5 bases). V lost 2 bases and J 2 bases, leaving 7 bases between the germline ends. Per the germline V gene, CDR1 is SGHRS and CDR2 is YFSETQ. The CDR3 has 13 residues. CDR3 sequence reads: CASSFIAQETQYF. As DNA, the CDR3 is TGCGCCAGCAGCTTTATAGCGCAAGAGACCCAGTACTTC.

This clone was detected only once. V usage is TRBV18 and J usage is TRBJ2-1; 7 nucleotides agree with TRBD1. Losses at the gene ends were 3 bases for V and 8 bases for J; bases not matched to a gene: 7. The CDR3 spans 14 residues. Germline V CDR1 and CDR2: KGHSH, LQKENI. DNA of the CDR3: TGTGCCAGCTCACCCCGAAGGGGGCGGGATGAGCAGTTCTTC. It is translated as CASSPRRGRDEQFF.

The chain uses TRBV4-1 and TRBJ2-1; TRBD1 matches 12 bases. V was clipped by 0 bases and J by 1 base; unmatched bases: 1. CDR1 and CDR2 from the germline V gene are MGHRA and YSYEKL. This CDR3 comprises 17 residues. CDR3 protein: CASSQEGQGASYNEQFF. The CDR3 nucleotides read TGCGCCAGCAGCCAAGAGGGACAGGGGGCATCCTACAATGAGCAGTTCTTC.

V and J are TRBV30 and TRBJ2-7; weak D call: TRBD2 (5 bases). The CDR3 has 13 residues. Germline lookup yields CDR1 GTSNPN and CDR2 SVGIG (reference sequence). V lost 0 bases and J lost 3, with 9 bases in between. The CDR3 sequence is CAWSVHGVYEQYF. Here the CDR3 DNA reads TGTGCCTGGAGTGTACACGGGGTCTACGAGCAGTACTTC.

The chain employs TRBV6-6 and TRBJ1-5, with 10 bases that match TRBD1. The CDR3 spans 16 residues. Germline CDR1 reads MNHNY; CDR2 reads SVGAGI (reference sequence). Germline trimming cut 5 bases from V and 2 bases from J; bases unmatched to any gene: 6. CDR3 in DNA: TGTGCCAGCAGTACCTCGACAGGGGGCCGCAATCAGCCCCAGCATTTT. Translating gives CASSTSTGGRNQPQHF.

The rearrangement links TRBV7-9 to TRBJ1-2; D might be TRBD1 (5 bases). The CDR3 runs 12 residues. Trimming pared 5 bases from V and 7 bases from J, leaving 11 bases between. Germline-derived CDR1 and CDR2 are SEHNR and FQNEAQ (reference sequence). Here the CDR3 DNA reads TGTGCCAGCAGCGACGGCGGGGCTGGCTACACCTTC. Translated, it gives CASSDGGAGYTF.

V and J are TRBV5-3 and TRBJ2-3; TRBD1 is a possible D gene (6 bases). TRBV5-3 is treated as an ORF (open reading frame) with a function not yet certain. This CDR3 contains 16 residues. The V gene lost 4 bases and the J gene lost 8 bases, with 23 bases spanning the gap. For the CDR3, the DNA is TGTGCCAGAAGCCCCAGCGTGGGGGACCCACAGGGTACGCAGTATTTT. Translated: CARSPSVGDPQGTQYF.

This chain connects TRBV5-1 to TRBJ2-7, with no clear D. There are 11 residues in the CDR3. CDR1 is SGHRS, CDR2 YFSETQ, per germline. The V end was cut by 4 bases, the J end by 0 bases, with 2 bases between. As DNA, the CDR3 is TGCGCCAGCAGCGCCTCCTACGAGCAGTACTTC. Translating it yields CASSASYEQYF.

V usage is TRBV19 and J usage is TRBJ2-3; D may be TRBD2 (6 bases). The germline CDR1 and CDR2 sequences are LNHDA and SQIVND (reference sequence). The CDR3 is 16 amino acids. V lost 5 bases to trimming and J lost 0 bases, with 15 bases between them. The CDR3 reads CASSSYGGSSTDTQYF. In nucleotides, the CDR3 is TGTGCCAGTAGTTCCTATGGGGGGTCCAGCACAGATACGCAGTATTTT.